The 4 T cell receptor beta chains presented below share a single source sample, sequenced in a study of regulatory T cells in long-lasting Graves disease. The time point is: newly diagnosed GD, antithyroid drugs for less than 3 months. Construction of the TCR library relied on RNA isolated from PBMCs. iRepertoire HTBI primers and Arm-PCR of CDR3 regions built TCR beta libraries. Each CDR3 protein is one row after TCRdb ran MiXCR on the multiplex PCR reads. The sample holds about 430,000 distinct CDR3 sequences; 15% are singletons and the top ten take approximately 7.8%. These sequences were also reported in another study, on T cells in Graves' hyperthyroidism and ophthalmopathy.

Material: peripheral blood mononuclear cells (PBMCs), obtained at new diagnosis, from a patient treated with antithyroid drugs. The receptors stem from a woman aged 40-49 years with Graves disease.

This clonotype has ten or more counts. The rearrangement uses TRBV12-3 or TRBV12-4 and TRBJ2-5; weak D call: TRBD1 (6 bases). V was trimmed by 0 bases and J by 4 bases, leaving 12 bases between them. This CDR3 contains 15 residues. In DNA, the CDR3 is TGTGCCAGCAGTTTAGCACAGGGCAGGTTAGAGACCCAGTACTTC. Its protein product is CASSLAQGRLETQYF.

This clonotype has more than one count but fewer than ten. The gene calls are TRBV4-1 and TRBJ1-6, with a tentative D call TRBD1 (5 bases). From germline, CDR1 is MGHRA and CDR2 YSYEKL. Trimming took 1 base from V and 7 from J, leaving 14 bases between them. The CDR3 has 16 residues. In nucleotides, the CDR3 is TGCGCCAGCAGCCAAGGACAGAGGCTTGCGAATTCACCCCTCCACTTT. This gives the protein CASSQGQRLANSPLHF.

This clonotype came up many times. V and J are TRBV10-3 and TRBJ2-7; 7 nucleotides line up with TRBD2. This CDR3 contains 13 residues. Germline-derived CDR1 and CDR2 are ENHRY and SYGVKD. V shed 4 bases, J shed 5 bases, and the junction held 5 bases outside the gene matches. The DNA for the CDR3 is TGTGCCATCAGTGGACTAGCAGTCGACGAGCAGTACTTC. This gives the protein CAISGLAVDEQYF.

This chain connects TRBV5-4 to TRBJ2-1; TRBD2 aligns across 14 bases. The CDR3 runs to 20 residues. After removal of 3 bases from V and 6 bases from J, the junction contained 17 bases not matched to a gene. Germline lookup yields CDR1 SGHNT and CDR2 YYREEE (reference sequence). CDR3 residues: CASSSGTSGRSPIRFNEQFF. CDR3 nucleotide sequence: TGTGCCAGCAGCTCCGGGACTAGCGGGAGATCTCCCATACGGTTCAATGAGCAGTTCTTC.